Detailed here is one TCR beta chain. Its antigen is undetermined. A junction end diverges from the germline sequence, so it may reflect a read error. Germline-derived CDR1 and CDR2 are PRHDT and FYEKMQ (reference sequence). This CDR3 region has 14 residues. MiXCR was run by TCRdb on the RT-PCR reads, yielding one entry per CDR3 protein. The sample records about 3,300 distinct CDR3 sequences, roughly four fifths being singletons. The record originates from a study of yellow fever vaccine responses in identical twins. Regarding the study as a whole: A vaccine T cell response that seemed partly convergent and partly personalized was reported in twins.

The sequenced sample was T cells from blood (PBMCs), unsorted or a sorted subset (not recorded which), obtained before or after yellow fever vaccination (not recorded which). The J gene is TRBJ2-7, the V gene TRBV13, with TRBD2 matching over 7 bases. The source of this sequence is a woman between 18 and 29 years old who received the yellow fever vaccine. Here the CDR3 reads CTSGAGSLEYEQYF. CDR3 bases: TGTACCAGCGGAGCGGGGAGCCTTGAGTACGAGCAGTACTTC.